One sample yielded the 27 T cell receptor beta chains listed below, sequenced in a study of blood T cell repertoires in COVID-19. Profiled with immunoSEQ multiplex PCR; TCRdb holds only in-frame clones, not every one. Counted here are approximately 170,000 clones, around 85% occurring once; the ten biggest clones make up 1% to 1.5%. The sample comprised peripheral blood. These receptors were collected from a man aged 60-69 years who had recovered from COVID-19.

The V and J genes are TRBV7-9 and TRBJ2-3, with D perhaps matching TRBD2 (7 bases). The CDR3 is made up of 15 amino acids. The germline V gene encodes CDR1 SEHNR and CDR2 FQNEAQ (reference sequence). V lost 5 bases to trimming and J lost 3 bases, with 15 bases between them. The CDR3 is CASSPLGGGTDTQYF. The CDR3 nucleotides are TGTGCCAGCAGCCCACTGGGAGGGGGAACAGATACGCAGTATTTT.

The chain couples TRBV15 to TRBJ2-4; 8 nucleotides line up with TRBD2. The CDR3 has 17 amino acids. Germline values: CDR1 LNHNV, CDR2 YYDKDF (reference sequence). Trimming removed 0 bases from V and 1 base from J; junction bases left unmatched: 5. The CDR3 loop reads CATSRDRGGMAKNIQYF. The CDR3 nucleotides read TGTGCCACCAGCAGAGATCGGGGGGGGATGGCCAAAAACATTCAGTACTTC.

The chain's CDR3 is CATRTGGQNTGELFF. The DNA of the CDR3 is TGTGCCACCCGCACAGGGGGACAAAACACCGGGGAGCTGTTTTTT. The V gene is TRBV15, the J gene TRBJ2-2; 8 positions agree with TRBD1. From germline, CDR1 is LNHNV and CDR2 YYDKDF (reference sequence). This CDR3 is 15 amino acids long. Losses at the gene ends were 8 bases for V and 2 bases for J; bases not matched to a gene: 7.

The chain has TRBV21-1 and TRBJ1-1. TRBV21-1 is a pseudogene locus. CDR3 length: 15 residues. CDR3 nucleotides: TGTGCCAGCATCTCAGAAGAGGGCTGGTACACTGAAGCTTTCTTT. Translation: CASISEEGWYTEAFF.

The chain recombines TRBV30 with TRBJ2-2; D is unclear. There are 13 residues in the CDR3. The germline gives CDR1 GTSNPN, CDR2 SVGIG (reference sequence). V was cut by 1 base and J by 7 bases, with 10 bases left in between. CDR3: CAWSGPVSGELFF. In DNA form, the CDR3 reads TGTGCCTGGAGTGGGCCCGTCAGCGGGGAGCTGTTTTTT. Based on the CDR3 plus reference TRBV30 and TRBJ2-2, the full variable domain is SQTIHQWPATLVQPVGSPLSLECTVEGTSNPNLYWYRQAAGRGLQLLFYSVGIGQISSEVPQNLSASRPQDRQFILSSKKLLLSDSGFYLCAWSGPVSGELFFGEGSRLTVL.

V gene TRBV9 combines with J gene TRBJ2-1, with TRBD2 matching 14 bases. J was trimmed by 9 bases and V by 4 bases; bases with no gene match: 18. CDR3 size: 19 residues. The germline CDR1 and CDR2 sequences are SGDLS and YYNGEE. CDR3 in DNA: TGTGCCAGCAGCCCCGGGACTAGCGGGGGCGGACTAGACTTCCGTGAGCAGTTCTTC. Amino acid sequence: CASSPGTSGGGLDFREQFF.

The chain links TRBV7-2 to TRBJ2-3, with D possibly matching TRBD2 (6 bases). V lost 1 base and J 0 bases, leaving 8 bases between the germline ends. CDR1 and CDR2 (germline): SGHTA, FQGNSA. The CDR3 sequence is 15 residues long. The CDR3 DNA reads as TGTGCCAGCAGCTTAGTGGAGGGAAGCACAGATACGCAGTATTTT. It specifies CASSLVEGSTDTQYF. Full variable domain (outside the CDR3, taken from reference TRBV7-2 and TRBJ2-3): GAGVSQSPSNKVTEKGKDVELRCDPISGHTALYWYRQSLGQGLEFLIYFQGNSAPDKSGLPSDRFSAERTGGSVSTLTIQRTQQEDSAVYLCASSLVEGSTDTQYFGPGTRLTVL.

The CDR3 region is CASSAREGVDYGYTF. The CDR3 DNA is TGTGCCAGCTCAGCCCGAGAGGGGGTGGACTATGGCTACACCTTC. The chain employs TRBV18 and TRBJ1-2; the D gene is possibly TRBD1 (6 bases). Germline V lookup: CDR1 KGHSH, CDR2 LQKENI. The CDR3 sequence is 15 residues long. V was shortened by 5 bases and J by 3 bases, with 16 bases between the two germline ends.

This sequence joins TRBV9 and TRBJ2-4; 11 positions agree with TRBD1. Germline lookup yields CDR1 SGDLS and CDR2 YYNGEE. The V and J ends lost 2 bases and 7 bases, in that order; junction bases with no gene match: 2. The CDR3 runs to 14 residues. The CDR3 sequence is CASSVGTGGNIQYF. The CDR3, as DNA: TGTGCCAGCAGCGTGGGGACAGGGGGGAACATTCAGTACTTC. Complete variable domain (other parts from reference TRBV9 and TRBJ2-4): DSGVTQTPKHLITATGQRVTLRCSPRSGDLSVYWYQQSLDQGLQFLIQYYNGEERAKGNILERFSAQQFPDLHSELNLSSLELGDSALYFCASSVGTGGNIQYFGAGTRLSVL.

The rearrangement joins TRBV11-3 to TRBJ2-2; D ambiguous. Germline CDR1 SGHNT, CDR2 YENEEA. V was shortened by 1 base and J by 3 bases, with 15 bases between the two germline ends. CDR3 size: 17 residues. CDR3 DNA sequence: TGTGCCAGCAGCTTAGGGCGGTCAAGAGGATACACCGGGGAGCTGTTTTTT. This encodes CASSLGRSRGYTGELFF.

The chain joins TRBV6-2 or TRBV6-3 to TRBJ1-5; possible D gene TRBD1, 5 bases. Per germline, CDR1 MNHEY and CDR2 SVGEGT. The CDR3 is made up of 12 amino acids. Trimming took off 5 bases at V and 7 bases at J, with 9 bases between the two ends. The CDR3 bases are TGTGCCAGCAGTAACCAGGGACAGCCCCAGCATTTT. Its translation: CASSNQGQPQHF.

The chain couples TRBV7-9 to TRBJ2-1, with D unclear. This CDR3 is built from 15 residues. Trimming shortened V by 5 bases and J by 2 bases, and 13 bases separated the two germline ends. The germline V gene has CDR1 SEHNR and CDR2 FQNEAQ (reference sequence). The CDR3 DNA is TGTGCCAGCAGCCTGTGGGCTAACACCTACAATGAGCAGTTCTTC. Residues: CASSLWANTYNEQFF.

This clone appeared a few times. V usage is TRBV7-8 and J usage is TRBJ2-3; the match to TRBD2 covers 8 bases. Germline V gene lookup returns CDR1 SGHVS and CDR2 FQNEAQ. The V and J ends lost 5 bases and 2 bases, in that order; junction bases with no gene match: 9. This CDR3 comprises 16 residues. Written as DNA, the CDR3 is TGTGCCAGCAGCCCGGGGACTAGTCTCCACACAGATACGCAGTATTTT. Its protein product is CASSPGTSLHTDTQYF.

The rearrangement uses TRBV9 and TRBJ2-1, with 7 bases lining up with TRBD2. The CDR3 is made up of 16 amino acids. Trimming cost V 0 bases and J 2 bases; bases outside gene matches: 5. The germline CDR1 and CDR2 sequences are SGDLS and YYNGEE. In nucleotides, the CDR3 is TGTGCCAGCAGCGTAGTATCTAGCGGTACCTACAATGAGCAGTTCTTC. Its protein is CASSVVSSGTYNEQFF.

Comments on this clone: Additional DNA sequences in this sample encode the identical CDR3. This chain joins TRBV29-1 and TRBJ1-1; 8 bases are a match to TRBD1. The CDR3 contains 13 residues. Germline loops: CDR1 SQVTM, CDR2 ANQGSEA. Germline trimming cut 7 bases from V and 1 base from J; bases unmatched to any gene: 5. In DNA form, the CDR3 reads TGCAGCGCCGCCGGACAGGGGAACACTGAAGCTTTCTTT. Its protein is CSAAGQGNTEAFF.

The rearrangement links TRBV30 to TRBJ1-5; TRBD1 matches 8 bases. J lost 3 bases, V lost 3 bases, and 4 bases had no gene match. Germline V gene lookup returns CDR1 GTSNPN and CDR2 SVGIG (reference sequence). There are 14 residues in the CDR3. CDR3 nucleotides: TGTGCCTGGAGCGGGGGACAGGTCAATCAGCCCCAGCATTTT. This sequence encodes CAWSGGQVNQPQHF. The entire variable domain, with the rest obtained from reference TRBV30 and TRBJ1-5, is as follows: SQTIHQWPATLVQPVGSPLSLECTVEGTSNPNLYWYRQAAGRGLQLLFYSVGIGQISSEVPQNLSASRPQDRQFILSSKKLLLSDSGFYLCAWSGGQVNQPQHFGDGTRLSIL.

V usage is TRBV7-9 and J usage is TRBJ1-4; D not certain. Trimming removed 1 base at V and 3 bases at J, with 9 bases between. Per germline, CDR1 SEHNR and CDR2 FQNEAQ (reference sequence). This CDR3 spans 15 amino acids. The DNA of the CDR3 is TGTGCCAGCAGCTTAGGGGCAGGTCCTAATGAAAAACTGTTTTTT. Protein: CASSLGAGPNEKLFF.

The V and J genes are TRBV6-5 and TRBJ2-1; 8 bases are shared with TRBD2. The CDR3 has 15 residues. Unmatched junction bases numbered 3, after V lost 3 bases and J lost 2 bases. Looked up from germline, CDR1 is MNHEY and CDR2 is SVGAGI. The CDR3 loop is CASSYSGKTYNEQFF. The DNA of the CDR3 is TGTGCCAGCAGTTATAGCGGGAAAACCTACAATGAGCAGTTCTTC.

The chain employs TRBV5-1 and TRBJ2-7, with D tentatively TRBD1 (6 bases). The V gene's germline CDR1 is SGHRS and CDR2 YFSETQ. Trimming removed 0 bases from V and 2 bases from J, with 18 bases in between. The CDR3 runs to 17 residues. CDR3 nucleotide sequence: TGCGCCAGCAGCTTGGTTGGCATGCGGACAGATGCCTACGAGCAGTACTTC. This codes for CASSLVGMRTDAYEQYF.

V usage is TRBV24-1 and J usage is TRBJ2-5; 9 nucleotides align to TRBD1. Germline V CDR1 and CDR2: KGHDR, SFDVKD. The junction had 8 bases not matched to a gene; V was cut back by 4 bases and J by 3 bases. This CDR3 has 16 amino acids. CDR3 in amino acids: CATSDRGQGGEETQYF. The DNA for the CDR3 is TGTGCCACCAGTGACCGGGGACAGGGAGGAGAAGAGACCCAGTACTTC.

The chain combines TRBV11-2 with TRBJ2-1; a weak D match, TRBD2 (6 bases). Trimming left V 0 bases short and J 6 bases short, with 9 bases between. Germline CDR1 is SGHAT and CDR2 is FQNNGV. This CDR3 contains 14 residues. CDR3: CASSLDASVNEQFF. CDR3 in DNA: TGTGCCAGCAGCTTAGACGCTAGCGTCAATGAGCAGTTCTTC.

V and J are TRBV4-2 and TRBJ2-7, with TRBD2 matching over 9 bases. The V and J ends lost 4 bases and 2 bases, in that order; junction bases with no gene match: 6. The length of the CDR3 is 15 residues. Looked up from germline, CDR1 is LGHNA and CDR2 is YNFKEQ. The CDR3 reads CASSLSGGNPYEQYF. As DNA, the CDR3 is TGTGCCAGCAGCCTTAGCGGGGGAAACCCCTACGAGCAGTACTTC.

The rearrangement uses TRBV29-1 and TRBJ1-1, with TRBD1 as a possible D gene (6 bases). Germline V gives CDR1 SQVTM, CDR2 ANQGSEA. Trimming took off 1 base at V and 3 bases at J, with 15 bases between the two ends. CDR3 length equals 15 residues. CDR3 bases: TGCAGCGTTGAAGGAGTACAGGGTCGAGACACTGAAGCTTTCTTT. Translated: CSVEGVQGRDTEAFF.

V and J are TRBV5-1 and TRBJ2-5, with 10 bases aligning to TRBD1. There are 16 residues in the CDR3. V was pared by 6 bases and J by 5 bases, with 13 bases of the junction left unmatched. CDR1 and CDR2 (germline): SGHRS, YFSETQ. In DNA form, the CDR3 reads TGCGCCAGCAACCCCTCCCGACAGGGGGCGGGCGAGACCCAGTACTTC. Residues: CASNPSRQGAGETQYF. The full variable domain, completed using reference TRBV5-1 and TRBJ2-5, is KAGVTQTPRYLIKTRGQQVTLSCSPISGHRSVSWYQQTPGQGLQFLFEYFSETQRNKGNFPGRFSGRQFSNSRSEMNVSTLELGDSALYLCASNPSRQGAGETQYFGPGTRLLVL.

V is TRBV7-2 and J is TRBJ1-1, with D possibly TRBD1 on 6 matching bases. CDR3 length: 14 amino acids. Trimming stripped 4 bases from V and 5 bases from J, with 14 bases between. Germline assignment: CDR1 SGHTA and CDR2 FQGNSA. CDR3 in amino acids: CASSSFRGPTEAFF. The CDR3 DNA is TGTGCCAGCAGCTCCTTCAGGGGTCCAACTGAAGCTTTCTTT. Drawing the rest from reference TRBV7-2 and TRBJ1-1, the complete variable domain is GAGVSQSPSNKVTEKGKDVELRCDPISGHTALYWYRQSLGQGLEFLIYFQGNSAPDKSGLPSDRFSAERTGGSVSTLTIQRTQQEDSAVYLCASSSFRGPTEAFFGQGTRLTVV.

The J gene is TRBJ1-6, the V gene TRBV18; no firm D call. Germline V lookup: CDR1 KGHSH, CDR2 LQKENI. The CDR3 runs 18 residues. V lost 3 bases, J lost 3 bases, and 18 bases lay in between. The CDR3 here is CASSPVGRSRIYNSPLHF. The CDR3 DNA follows: TGTGCCAGCTCACCGGTCGGGAGATCCCGCATCTATAATTCACCCCTCCACTTT.

The rearrangement links TRBV5-5 to TRBJ1-2; TRBD1 agrees at 7 bases. The CDR3 has 13 residues. V gave up 1 base and J gave up 7 bases; unmatched junction bases: 4. Germline V gene sequence: CDR1 SGHKS, CDR2 YYEKEE (reference sequence). CDR3 nucleotides: TGTGCCAGCAGCTTGACAGGGGTTCGTGGCTACACCTTC. It codes for CASSLTGVRGYTF.